These 19 T cell receptor beta chains share one sample of origin, sequenced in a study of cytomegalovirus exposure and HLA in healthy donors. 13 Jbeta primers and 60 Vbeta primers were used for the PCR. Sequencing used immunoSEQ multiplex PCR; TCRdb keeps in-frame clones, though not all of them. Of under 200,000 clones listed, about 85% were seen once; the top ten hold 0.9% to 1.2%. Sequencing was performed on PBMCs. These TCRs come from a boy between 2 and 15 years old in good health and CMV-seronegative.

The rearrangement links TRBV7-9 to TRBJ2-7, with a weak D call TRBD2 (6 bases). The germline CDR1 and CDR2 sequences are SEHNR and FQNEAQ (reference sequence). V was shortened by 5 bases and J by 6 bases, with 11 bases between the two germline ends. The CDR3 spans 12 residues. Written as DNA, the CDR3 is TGTGCCAGCAGCCGGTGGCGGGGCGAGCAGTACTTC. This translates into CASSRWRGEQYF.

This chain joins TRBV27 and TRBJ1-5; tentative D call: TRBD1 (6 bases). Trimming shortened V by 2 bases and J by 0 bases, and 20 bases separated the two germline ends. Germline CDR1 and CDR2: MNHEY and SMNVEV (reference sequence). The CDR3 consists of 19 residues. The CDR3 region is CASSLERPDRPHSNQPQHF. The CDR3 region has the DNA TGTGCCAGCAGTTTAGAGCGTCCTGACAGGCCGCATAGCAATCAGCCCCAGCATTTT.

The chain employs TRBV6-5 and TRBJ2-5, with TRBD1 matching over 7 bases. The J call is in doubt because the DNA end fits TRBJ2-7 better. This CDR3 comprises 15 residues. CDR1 is MNHEY and CDR2 is SVGAGI in the germline V gene. The CDR3 spells CASSRQGTSSYEQYF. DNA of the CDR3: TGTGCCAGCAGTCGACAGGGCACTAGCTCCTACGAGCAGTACTTC.

V gene TRBV18 combines with J gene TRBJ1-1; D might be TRBD1 (6 bases). V gave up 11 bases and J gave up 0 bases, with 13 bases separating them. This CDR3 region has 13 residues. The germline V gene has CDR1 KGHSH and CDR2 LQKENI. CDR3: CAGTGGLNTEAFF. The CDR3 DNA reads as TGTGCCGGGACCGGGGGGCTGAACACTGAAGCTTTCTTT.

This clone showed up just a few times. The chain employs TRBV27 and TRBJ2-5; TRBD1 might be the D (8 bases). Trimming took off 0 bases at V and 2 bases at J, with 13 bases between the two ends. Germline V gives CDR1 MNHEY, CDR2 SMNVEV (reference sequence). The CDR3 loop spans 16 amino acids. DNA for the CDR3: TGTGCCAGCAGTTTATCGCGGGGGACAGGACAAGAGACCCAGTACTTC. Residues: CASSLSRGTGQETQYF.

The gene calls are TRBV19 and TRBJ1-1, with no clear D. This CDR3 is built from 11 residues. The germline V and J ends were trimmed by 10 bases and 7 bases, with 13 bases remaining between them. CDR1 is LNHDA and CDR2 is SQIVND in the germline V gene (reference sequence). The CDR3 DNA reads as TGTGCCACCCTTGAGGGATTTGAAGCTTTCTTT. The encoded protein is CATLEGFEAFF.

The V gene is TRBV15, the J gene TRBJ1-2, with D uncertain. The germline CDR1 and CDR2 sequences are LNHNV and YYDKDF (reference sequence). V was cut by 0 bases and J by 6 bases, with 20 bases left in between. The CDR3 totals 17 residues. The CDR3 loop is CATSRDRAIRDLDGYTF. CDR3 DNA: TGTGCCACCAGCAGAGATAGGGCTATCCGGGATCTCGATGGCTACACCTTC. The whole variable domain, remainder taken from reference TRBV15 and TRBJ1-2, is DAMVIQNPRYQVTQFGKPVTLSCSQTLNHNVMYWYQQKSSQAPKLLFHYYDKDFNNEADTPDNFQSRRPNTSFCFLDIRSPGLGDTAMYLCATSRDRAIRDLDGYTFGSGTRLTVV.

This chain links TRBV7-8 with TRBJ1-5; 12 nucleotides match TRBD1. V lost 5 bases to trimming and J lost 5 bases; unmatched junction nucleotides: 4. CDR3 size: 15 residues. CDR1 is SGHVS and CDR2 is FQNEAQ in the germline V gene. The CDR3 protein is CASSDGTGGHQPQHF. The DNA for the CDR3 is TGTGCCAGCAGCGACGGGACAGGGGGCCATCAGCCCCAGCATTTT.

The chain couples TRBV5-1 to TRBJ1-3; TRBD1 agrees at 9 bases. CDR1 and CDR2 (germline): SGHRS, YFSETQ. With 3 bases clipped from V and 0 bases from J, the junction kept 7 bases outside the gene matches. The CDR3 consists of 17 residues. The CDR3 sequence is CASSWGQGATSGNTIYF. The DNA of the CDR3 is TGCGCCAGCAGCTGGGGACAGGGCGCCACCTCTGGAAACACCATATATTTT.

V usage is TRBV5-4 and J usage is TRBJ2-1, with D possibly being TRBD2 (6 bases). The germline V and J ends were trimmed by 4 bases and 1 base, with 21 bases remaining between them. Per the germline V gene, CDR1 is SGHNT and CDR2 is YYREEE (reference sequence). There are 18 residues in the CDR3. This chain's CDR3 is CASSNPLAAGLSYNEQFF. For the CDR3, the DNA is TGTGCCAGCAGCAATCCCCTCGCGGCGGGGTTGTCCTACAATGAGCAGTTCTTC. The full variable domain, completed using reference TRBV5-4 and TRBJ2-1, is ETGVTQSPTHLIKTRGQQVTLRCSSQSGHNTVSWYQQALGQGPQFIFQYYREEENGRGNFPPRFSGLQFPNYSSELNVNALELDDSALYLCASSNPLAAGLSYNEQFFGPGTRLTVL.

CDR3 nucleotides: TGTGCCAGCAGTGAAGTCCCCCAGACAGGGGGCAACACTGAAGCTTTCTTT. It specifies CASSEVPQTGGNTEAFF. The V call is TRBV2, the J call TRBJ1-1; 10 bases agree with TRBD1. The CDR3 loop spans 17 amino acids. CDR1 and CDR2 from the germline V gene are SNHLY and FYNNEI. V shed 1 base and J 2 bases; nucleotides not matched to a gene: 7.

The chain uses TRBV2 and TRBJ1-5; D possibly corresponds to TRBD1 (5 bases). V was clipped by 8 bases and J by 1 base, with 12 bases between them. This CDR3 spans 14 amino acids. Germline CDR1 reads SNHLY; CDR2 reads FYNNEI. The CDR3 DNA follows: TGTGCCAGCCGCTGGGGGGACAGCAATCAGCCCCAGCATTTT. Translation: CASRWGDSNQPQHF.

The V gene is TRBV27, the J gene TRBJ1-2, with 10 bases matching TRBD1. V was pared by 1 base and J by 8 bases, with 4 bases of the junction left unmatched. From germline, CDR1 is MNHEY and CDR2 SMNVEV (reference sequence). This CDR3 spans 14 amino acids. CDR3 sequence (DNA): TGTGCCAGCAGTTTATTAGGGACAGGGGAAGGCTACACCTTC. Amino acids: CASSLLGTGEGYTF.

The rearrangement links TRBV7-6 to TRBJ2-7; 8 nucleotides line up with TRBD2. Germline V gives CDR1 SGHVS, CDR2 FNYEAQ. The ends lost 0 bases at V and 0 bases at J; junction bases unmatched: 16. The CDR3 has 20 residues. DNA for the CDR3: TGTGCCAGCAGCTTAGCTTTAGGCCAGGCGGGGGGTTCAAACTCCTACGAGCAGTACTTC. The encoded protein is CASSLALGQAGGSNSYEQYF.

The chain employs TRBV27 and TRBJ2-1; D may be TRBD1 (5 bases). Trimming took off 8 bases at V and 0 bases at J, with 14 bases between the two ends. The CDR3 length is 15 residues. Germline CDR1 is MNHEY and CDR2 is SMNVEV (reference sequence). Here the CDR3 reads CASDPRQSSYNEQFF. In DNA form, the CDR3 reads TGTGCCAGCGACCCACGACAGAGCTCCTACAATGAGCAGTTCTTC.

The rearrangement links TRBV2 to TRBJ1-3; 7 bases map to TRBD1. Per germline, CDR1 SNHLY and CDR2 FYNNEI. The CDR3 spans 14 residues. The junction had 4 bases not matched to a gene; V was cut back by 8 bases and J by 0 bases. The CDR3 loop is CASGGQVSGNTIYF. CDR3 bases: TGTGCCAGCGGTGGACAGGTCTCTGGAAACACCATATATTTT.

This clone was seen a few times. J is TRBJ2-5 and V is TRBV5-6; D is unresolved. This CDR3 comprises 13 residues. V was trimmed by 4 bases and J by 7 bases, leaving 14 bases between them. Germline-derived CDR1 and CDR2 are SGHDT and YYEEEE. CDR3 bases: TGTGCCAGCAGCCCCACCACACCGGGGACCCAGTACTTC. This gives the protein CASSPTTPGTQYF.

On this clone: One end of the junction fails to match germline, which may point to a read error. V and J are TRBV5-1 and TRBJ2-1; D is possibly TRBD1 (6 bases). The CDR3 spans 16 residues. The germline CDR1 and CDR2 sequences are SGHRS and YFSETQ. The CDR3 spells CASSLIGTSLANEQLF. As DNA, the CDR3 is TGCGCCAGCAGCTTGATCGGGACATCATTAGCCAATGAGCAGCTCTTC. The full variable domain, rest sourced from reference TRBV5-1 and TRBJ2-1, is KAGVTQTPRYLIKTRGQQVTLSCSPISGHRSVSWYQQTPGQGLQFLFEYFSETQRNKGNFPGRFSGRQFSNSRSEMNVSTLELGDSALYLCASSLIGTSLANEQLFGPGTRLTVL.

The chain recombines TRBV5-1 with TRBJ1-4, with TRBD1 as a possible D gene (6 bases). With 0 bases removed from V and 8 bases from J, the gap between germline ends came to 11 bases. Germline V gene data show CDR1 as SGHRS and CDR2 as YFSETQ. CDR3 length: 14 amino acids. As DNA, the CDR3 is TGCGCCAGCAGCTTGGGGGGGCTGGGGGAAAAACTGTTTTTT. Protein sequence: CASSLGGLGEKLFF.